This T cell receptor (beta chain) appears in the sequencing data of a study of OX40 agonist ivuxolimab in advanced cancers. Study-level findings and limits: Some nonresponders additionally presented with little normalized T-cell clonal expansion. Dose levels from 0.1 to 3.0 mg/kg saw CD4+ and CD8+ blood T cells expand clonally by week 6.

Turning to this clone: Its antigen is as yet unknown.

Assay used: immunoSEQ multiplex PCR; TCRdb lists only in-frame clones, some missing. Of over 70,000 clones listed, about nine tenths are singletons. CDR1 MRHNA and CDR2 SNTAGT come from the germline V gene. V lost 0 bases, J lost 7 bases, and 14 bases lay in between. The CDR3 is 15 amino acids. This chain connects TRBV6-4 to TRBJ2-3; perhaps TRBD2 as D (6 bases). This receptor was identified in an adult with an advanced solid tumor such as melanoma, head and neck, liver or kidney cancer. The material was CD4+ or CD8+ T cells sorted from blood, obtained in a trial of the OX40 agonist ivuxolimab. CDR3 region: CASSDSGLGGNTQYF. The CDR3 DNA reads TGTGCCAGCAGTGACTCGGGTCTGGGGGGAAATACGCAGTATTTT.